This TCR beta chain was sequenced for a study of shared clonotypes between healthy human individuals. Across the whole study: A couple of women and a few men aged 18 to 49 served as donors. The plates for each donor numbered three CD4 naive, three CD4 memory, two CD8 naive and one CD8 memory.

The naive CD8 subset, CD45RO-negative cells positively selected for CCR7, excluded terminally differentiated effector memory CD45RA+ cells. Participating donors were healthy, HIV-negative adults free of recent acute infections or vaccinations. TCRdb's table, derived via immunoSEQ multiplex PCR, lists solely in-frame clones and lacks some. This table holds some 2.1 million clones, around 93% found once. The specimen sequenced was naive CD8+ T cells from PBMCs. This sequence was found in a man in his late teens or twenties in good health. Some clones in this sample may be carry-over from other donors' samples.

The CDR3 sequence: CASSERGVAYGYTF. DNA of the CDR3: TGTGCCAGCAGTGAACGGGGGGTAGCTTATGGCTACACCTTC. This chain uses TRBV25-1 with TRBJ1-2; D perhaps matches TRBD1 (5 bases). CDR3 size: 14 residues. The V and J ends lost 2 bases and 5 bases respectively, with 12 bases between them. Germline V gene lookup returns CDR1 MGHDK and CDR2 SYGVNS.